The 21 T cell receptor beta chains reported below all come from one sample, sequenced in a study of T cell responses to AZD1222 COVID-19 vaccine. Profiled with immunoSEQ multiplex PCR; TCRdb holds only in-frame clones, not every one. This repertoire shows over 150,000 clones, 88% found once; its top ten account for less than 3.5%. This specimen consisted of peripheral blood, obtained on day 0 of AZD1222 vaccination. The origin of the receptors is an adult in good health.

The chain uses TRBV6-5 and TRBJ1-6, with D unclear. The CDR3 sequence is 14 residues long. The germline V gene encodes CDR1 MNHEY and CDR2 SVGAGI. Trimming pared 2 bases from V and 7 bases from J, leaving 9 bases between. CDR3 DNA sequence: TGTGCCAGCAGTTACGACCCCTGGAATTCACCCCTCCACTTT. Its translation is CASSYDPWNSPLHF.

The rearrangement uses TRBV27 and TRBJ1-1, with a tentative D call TRBD1 (5 bases). V dropped 4 bases and J dropped 3 bases, with 21 bases sitting between them. This CDR3 spans 17 amino acids. CDR1 is MNHEY, CDR2 SMNVEV, per germline (reference sequence). In DNA form, the CDR3 reads TGTGCCAGCAGTTCCTCGGGGCTCACCCTCAGGGACACTGAAGCTTTCTTT. Translation gives CASSSSGLTLRDTEAFF.

This chain uses TRBV5-6 with TRBJ2-7, with TRBD1 identical over 7 bases. CDR1 is SGHDT and CDR2 is YYEEEE in the germline V gene. This CDR3 has 13 amino acids. Trimming removed 5 bases from V and 4 bases from J; junction bases left unmatched: 6. Here the CDR3 reads CASRIGTEYEQYF. CDR3 nucleotide sequence: TGTGCCAGCAGGATCGGGACAGAGTACGAGCAGTACTTC.

V is TRBV3-1 (or the pseudogene TRBV3-2) and J is TRBJ2-1; 8 bases align to TRBD2. CDR3 length: 15 residues. Germline-derived CDR1 and CDR2 are LGHDT and YNNKEL (reference sequence). The J segment lost 10 bases and the V segment lost 0 bases, leaving 8 bases of the junction unmatched. This CDR3 reads CASSQESGGGGEQFF. For the CDR3, the DNA is TGTGCCAGCAGCCAAGAAAGCGGGGGTGGAGGGGAGCAGTTCTTC.

There are a few counts of this clone. The chain couples TRBV7-8 to TRBJ1-2; D gene uncertain. V lost 5 bases, J lost 4 bases, and 17 bases lay in between. This CDR3 spans 15 amino acids. The germline V gene has CDR1 SGHVS and CDR2 FQNEAQ. For the CDR3, the DNA is TGTGCCAGCAGCATAACCCCCCAGACCTCCTATGGCTACACCTTC. It codes for CASSITPQTSYGYTF.

The chain has TRBV7-8 and TRBJ2-7; 7 nucleotides agree with TRBD1. The CDR3 spans 16 residues. After removal of 2 bases from V and 3 bases from J, the junction contained 10 bases not matched to a gene. Germline V gene sequence: CDR1 SGHVS, CDR2 FQNEAQ. The DNA of the CDR3 is TGTGCCAGCAGCTTATCCTCGACAGGGAGTATCTACGAGCAGTACTTC. Translation gives CASSLSSTGSIYEQYF.

The chain has TRBV7-9 and TRBJ2-6; D is unclear. The CDR3 covers 16 residues. The germline V and J ends were trimmed by 0 bases and 0 bases, with 6 bases remaining between them. Germline-derived CDR1 and CDR2 are SEHNR and FQNEAQ (reference sequence). The CDR3 nucleotides are TGTGCCAGCAGCTTAGCGCGAGGCTCTGGGGCCAACGTCCTGACTTTC. This gives the protein CASSLARGSGANVLTF.

In this sample, this clone turned up a few times. The CDR3 reads CASSPTGTYSYGYTF. As DNA, the CDR3 is TGTGCCAGCAGCCCCACCGGGACGTATTCCTATGGCTACACCTTC. The chain carries TRBV9 and TRBJ1-2, with D possibly being TRBD1 (5 bases). Germline CDR1 is SGDLS and CDR2 is YYNGEE. V lost 4 bases, J lost 4 bases, and 17 bases lay in between. The CDR3 consists of 15 residues.

This rearrangement joins TRBV7-2 to TRBJ2-5; 8 bases align to TRBD2. Losses at the gene ends were 5 bases for V and 4 bases for J; bases not matched to a gene: 6. CDR3 length: 14 residues. From germline, CDR1 is SGHTA and CDR2 FQGNSA. CDR3 nucleotides: TGTGCCAGCAGCACCGGACTAGCAGGAGAGACCCAGTACTTC. Translation gives CASSTGLAGETQYF.

This clone came up a few times. The V call is TRBV5-1, the J call TRBJ1-5; D unclear. Trimming pared 2 bases from V and 11 bases from J, leaving 20 bases between. Germline loops: CDR1 SGHRS, CDR2 YFSETQ. The CDR3 has 15 residues. The CDR3 is CASSFGLRARMAQHF. CDR3 bases: TGCGCCAGCAGCTTTGGCCTAAGGGCCCGAATGGCCCAGCATTTT.

V is TRBV20-1 and J is TRBJ1-1; weak D call: TRBD1 (6 bases). Trimming stripped 7 bases from V and 2 bases from J, with 8 bases between. Per the germline V gene, CDR1 is DFQATT and CDR2 is SNEGSKA (reference sequence). The CDR3 is 11 residues long. DNA of the CDR3: TGCAGTGTGGGGGCTAACACTGAAGCTTTCTTT. It translates to CSVGANTEAFF.

The V and J genes are TRBV28 and TRBJ1-2; 11 bases agree with TRBD1. Germline CDR1 MDHEN, CDR2 SYDVKM. CDR3 length: 15 residues. With V trimmed by 5 bases and J by 5 bases, 7 bases remained unmatched. CDR3 DNA sequence: TGTGCCAGCAGTGTATCGGGACAGGGGGGATATGGCTACACCTTC. Protein sequence: CASSVSGQGGYGYTF.

This clone was seen a single time. The chain combines TRBV24-1 with TRBJ1-2; D is unresolved. Trimming took off 6 bases at V and 2 bases at J, with 9 bases between the two ends. CDR3 size: 13 residues. The germline V gene encodes CDR1 KGHDR and CDR2 SFDVKD. CDR3 in DNA: TGTGCCACCAGTAACGGGATGAACTATGGCTACACCTTC. Translated: CATSNGMNYGYTF.

The V gene is TRBV21-1, the J gene TRBJ2-7; the listed D gene, TRBD2, was not tested against the DNA. TRBV21-1 is deemed a pseudogene. The CDR3 is 15 residues long. The CDR3, as DNA: TGTGCCAGCAGCGCCTGGACGGGCCGGGGCTACGAGCAGTACTTC. Protein sequence: CASSAWTGRGYEQYF.

This clone was observed a single time. The chain employs TRBV28 and TRBJ1-1; D may be TRBD1 (6 bases). Germline lookup yields CDR1 MDHEN and CDR2 SYDVKM. The CDR3 loop spans 15 amino acids. Trimming cost V 2 bases and J 2 bases, with 12 bases left between them. The CDR3: CASSLPRDTNTEAFF. The CDR3 DNA reads TGTGCCAGCAGTTTACCCCGGGACACTAACACTGAAGCTTTCTTT.

The rearrangement joins TRBV19 to TRBJ2-1, with D possibly TRBD1 on 6 matching bases. Germline values: CDR1 LNHDA, CDR2 SQIVND (reference sequence). The CDR3 is 16 amino acids. Trimming stripped 7 bases from V and 6 bases from J, with 22 bases between. This CDR3 reads CASTPNRASRLNEQFF. The CDR3 DNA follows: TGTGCCAGTACCCCTAACAGGGCTAGCCGCCTCAATGAGCAGTTCTTC.

The gene calls are TRBV11-2 and TRBJ2-7; D tentatively reads TRBD1 or TRBD2 (5 bases each). The CDR3 is 16 amino acids. Germline-derived CDR1 and CDR2 are SGHAT and FQNNGV. Trimming took 6 bases from V and 4 from J, leaving 22 bases between them. Written as DNA, the CDR3 is TGTGCCAGCAGTAGTACCACCGGGACCTGGCGATACGAGCAGTACTTC. Residues: CASSSTTGTWRYEQYF.

V and J are TRBV19 and TRBJ1-5, with a tentative D call TRBD1 (5 bases). This CDR3 is 16 amino acids long. Germline values: CDR1 LNHDA, CDR2 SQIVND (reference sequence). The V end was cut by 7 bases, the J end by 0 bases, with 16 bases between. DNA for the CDR3: TGTGCCAGTACCGCCAACCGGGGCTATAGCAATCAGCCCCAGCATTTT. It codes for CASTANRGYSNQPQHF.

The V gene is TRBV6-5, the J gene TRBJ1-2; a possible D gene is TRBD1 (5 bases). Germline lookup yields CDR1 MNHEY and CDR2 SVGAGI. V was pared by 2 bases and J by 3 bases, with 13 bases between. The CDR3 consists of 15 residues. The CDR3 coding sequence is TGTGCCAGCAGTTACGAGGGGAACTCAGACTATGGCTACACCTTC. Its protein product is CASSYEGNSDYGYTF.

The V call is TRBV20-1, the J call TRBJ1-4; 9 bases align to TRBD1. V gave up 3 bases and J gave up 7 bases; unmatched junction bases: 9. Germline CDR1 reads DFQATT; CDR2 reads SNEGSKA (reference sequence). This CDR3 contains 15 residues. CDR3 nucleotide sequence: TGCAGTGCTAGTCCCGGGACAGGGTTTGGTGAAAAACTGTTTTTT. As protein: CSASPGTGFGEKLFF.

J is TRBJ2-7 and V is TRBV6-5, with no clear D. Trimming pared 8 bases from V and 1 base from J, leaving 12 bases between. Germline CDR1 is MNHEY and CDR2 is SVGAGI. This CDR3 is built from 13 residues. CDR3: CASEWAPSYEQYF. CDR3 in DNA: TGTGCCAGCGAGTGGGCTCCTTCCTACGAGCAGTACTTC.